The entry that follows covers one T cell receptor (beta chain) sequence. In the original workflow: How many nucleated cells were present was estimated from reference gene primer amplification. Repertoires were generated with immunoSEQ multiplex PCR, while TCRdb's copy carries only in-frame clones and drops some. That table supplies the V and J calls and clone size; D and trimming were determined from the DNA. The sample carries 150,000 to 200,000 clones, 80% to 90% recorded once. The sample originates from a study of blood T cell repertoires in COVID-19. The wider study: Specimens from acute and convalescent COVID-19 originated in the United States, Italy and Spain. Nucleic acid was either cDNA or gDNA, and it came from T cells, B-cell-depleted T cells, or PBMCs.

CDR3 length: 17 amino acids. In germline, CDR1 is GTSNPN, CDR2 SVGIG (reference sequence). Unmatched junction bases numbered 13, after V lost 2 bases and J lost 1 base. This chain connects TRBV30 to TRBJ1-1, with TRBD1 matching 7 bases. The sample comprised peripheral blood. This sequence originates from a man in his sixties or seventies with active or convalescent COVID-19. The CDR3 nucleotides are TGTGCCTGGAGTCCCTTACCCCCCGACAGGGAGAACACTGAAGCTTTCTTT. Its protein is CAWSPLPPDRENTEAFF.